This entry concerns a single T cell receptor beta chain. A junction end diverges from the germline sequence, so it may reflect a read error. Looked up from germline, CDR1 is MGHRA and CDR2 is YSYEKL. This CDR3 contains 18 residues. From the reads, TCRdb called clonotypes with MiXCR, one entry per CDR3 protein. The table lists about 740,000 distinct CDR3 sequences, about 40% of them singletons, with 2.5% to 3.5% in the top ten. The data were taken from a study of T cell repertoires in cytomegalovirus infection. The clonotype originates from a human donor in good health (CMV status not recorded). Some clones in this sample may be carry-over from other donors' samples. This chain joins TRBV4-1 and TRBJ2-5; 12 bases map to TRBD2. The material sequenced was PBMCs. The CDR3 sequence is CASSQVALAGGLGETQYF. The CDR3 bases are TGTGCCAGCAGCCAAGTAGCCCTAGCGGGAGGGCTGGGGGAGACCCAGTACTTC.